This T cell receptor beta chain was captured by sequencing in a study of identical twins. TCRdb passed the 5' RACE reads through MiXCR, listing each CDR3 protein once. The table has approximately 490,000 distinct CDR3 sequences, more than 20% seen once; the top ten hold 0.4% to 0.6%. CDR3 size: 12 residues. Germline V gives CDR1 SEHNR, CDR2 FQNEAQ (reference sequence). The V and J ends lost 6 bases and 5 bases respectively, with 10 bases between them. Comment on this clonotype: Its target is unknown.

There were only healthy Caucasians among the donors. Findings of the study overall: Cord blood's abundant beta clonotypes had fewer insertions, unlike memory repertoires. Findings depended on cross-sectional statistics rather than tracking the same donors. In zero-insertion analyses, partial confounding could arise from invariant MAIT and iNKT cells.

These records were also assigned to another study, of yellow fever vaccine responses in identical twins.

This clonotype was sampled from a woman aged 18-29 years in good health. The source material was CD4+ T cells sorted from blood. V gene TRBV7-9 combines with J gene TRBJ2-5; tentative D call: TRBD1 (6 bases). The CDR3 DNA sequence: TGTGCCAGCAGAACAGGGTGGGAGACCCAGTACTTC. Translated, it gives CASRTGWETQYF.